This is a list of T cell receptor beta chains from one sample in a study of Graves' ophthalmopathy and Graves' hyperthyroidism. From the multiplex PCR reads, TCRdb called clonotypes with MiXCR, one entry per CDR3 protein. This sample has about 240,000 distinct CDR3 sequences, with around 50% found just once. The specimen sequenced was peripheral blood. The receptors here all came from an adult man with Graves' ophthalmopathy. CDR3s include the opening cysteine and the closing phenylalanine or tryptophan. The order of the fields is D gene, J gene, clone size, V gene, CDR3 protein, CDR3 DNA. D genes are given only for firm matches. The listing skips clone size in some rows; elsewhere it reads once, few, many or a size class.

. TRBJ2-7 . TRBV7-9 CASSYRGVSYEQYF TGTGCCAGCAGCTATCGAGGTGTCTCCTACGAGCAGTACTTC
. TRBJ2-7 . TRBV27 CASSLIGASYEQYF TGTGCCAGCAGTCTTATAGGGGCCAGCTACGAGCAGTACTTC
. TRBJ2-2 . TRBV29-1 CSVLAGNTGELFF TGCAGCGTTCTGGCAGGGAACACCGGGGAGCTGTTTTTT
TRBD1 TRBJ2-7 . TRBV10-3 CAISERRTGDREQYF TGTGCCATCAGTGAGAGGAGGACAGGGGACCGCGAGCAGTACTTC
. TRBJ2-5 . TRBV29-1 CSSRDGQETQYF TGCAGCTCCCGGGACGGACAAGAGACCCAGTACTTC
. TRBJ2-2 . TRBV7-3 CASSLPRAGTGELFF TGTGCCAGCAGCTTACCGAGGGCGGGCACCGGGGAGCTGTTTTTT
. TRBJ1-1 few TRBV12-3/TRBV12-4 CASSWDSLGTEAFF TGTGCCAGCAGTTGGGACTCCCTGGGAACTGAAGCTTTCTTT
. TRBJ1-1 . TRBV6-5 CASSPTEGTEAFF TGTGCCAGCAGCCCCACCGAGGGGACTGAAGCTTTCTTT
. TRBJ1-3 . TRBV25-1 CAGPPDSSGNTIYF TGTGCCGGCCCACCGGACAGCTCTGGAAACACCATATATTTT
. TRBJ2-5 . TRBV5-1 CASSYGEETQYF TGCGCCAGCAGCTACGGGGAAGAGACCCAGTACTTC
. TRBJ1-2 . TRBV19 CASSIAGLGYTF TGTGCCAGTAGTATAGCTGGGCTTGGCTACACCTTC
TRBD1 TRBJ1-2 many TRBV7-8 CASSPRTGLYGYTF TGTGCCAGCAGCCCGCGGACAGGGCTCTATGGCTACACCTTC
. TRBJ2-5 . TRBV2 CASSPPGGASAETQYF TGTGCCAGCAGCCCCCCCGGGGGAGCGTCTGCGGAGACCCAGTACTTC
. TRBJ1-6 few TRBV5-1 CASSLAGYSPLHF TGCGCCAGCAGCTTGGCGGGGTATTCACCCCTCCACTTT